The rows below give T cell receptor beta chains drawn from one sample of a study of T cells in Graves' hyperthyroidism and ophthalmopathy. TCRdb re-called the multiplex PCR reads with MiXCR, one entry per CDR3 protein. The profile shows fewer than 900,000 distinct CDR3 sequences, roughly 17% of them singletons. The specimen sequenced was blood. The receptor source for this set is a man aged 18 to 30 with Graves' hyperthyroidism. CDR3s include the opening cysteine and the closing phenylalanine or tryptophan. A D gene is named only where the DNA matches it firmly. Clone size, where shown, is once, few, many, or a class for clones that have expanded.

>NA|NA|TRBV20-1|TRBJ2-7
CSARRLRGEQYF
TGCAGTGCCAGACGTCTCCGTGGGGAGCAGTACTTC
>few|NA|TRBV16|TRBJ2-2
CASSQVGRNTGELFF
TGTGCCAGCAGCCAGGTCGGAAGGAACACCGGGGAGCTGTTTTTT
>NA|NA|TRBV19|TRBJ2-3
CASSIVFPTDYTDTQYF
TGTGCCAGTAGTATAGTTTTCCCAACGGACTACACAGATACGCAGTATTTT
>NA|TRBD1|TRBV29-1|TRBJ1-1
CSVEHYGNRGPYTEAFF
TGCAGCGTTGAACATTACGGCAACAGGGGGCCGTACACTGAAGCTTTCTTT
>many|NA|TRBV11-2|TRBJ2-7
CASGSSGPYEQYF
TGTGCCAGCGGCTCCAGCGGGCCCTACGAGCAGTACTTC
>many|TRBD1|TRBV30|TRBJ1-5
CAWSPGTGPQPQHF
TGTGCCTGGAGTCCTGGGACAGGGCCTCAGCCCCAGCATTTT
>many|TRBD2|TRBV6-1|TRBJ2-7
CASSYRLAGGTYEQYF
TGTGCCAGCAGTTACCGACTAGCGGGAGGCACCTACGAGCAGTACTTC
>few|NA|TRBV25-1|TRBJ1-2
CASSENGPNYGYTF
TGTGCCAGCAGTGAAAACGGCCCAAACTATGGCTACACCTTC
>NA|NA|TRBV4-1|TRBJ1-4
CASSQMGRTNEKLFF
TGCGCCAGCAGCCAGATGGGACGTACTAATGAAAAACTGTTTTTT
>many|NA|TRBV20-1|TRBJ1-5
CSARDPGRLWQPQHF
TGCAGTGCTAGAGATCCCGGGCGGCTCTGGCAGCCCCAGCATTTT
>NA|NA|TRBV28|TRBJ2-1
CATRWDPYNEQFF
TGTGCCACCCGATGGGACCCTTACAATGAGCAGTTCTTC
>few|TRBD2|TRBV7-9|TRBJ2-1
CASSHRGAGGPGNEQFF
TGTGCCAGCAGTCACCGGGGGGCGGGAGGGCCTGGCAATGAGCAGTTCTTC
>NA|TRBD1|TRBV19|TRBJ1-1
CASRTRTGGARTEAFF
TGTGCCAGTAGGACGCGGACAGGGGGCGCGCGGACTGAAGCTTTCTTT
>many|NA|TRBV28|TRBJ2-4
CASSLMGQGDVNIQYF
TGTGCCAGCAGTTTAATGGGACAAGGGGACGTAAACATTCAGTACTTC
>NA|NA|TRBV14|TRBJ2-2
CASSYRVTGELFF
TGTGCCAGCAGCTACAGGGTGACCGGGGAGCTGTTTTTT
>NA|NA|TRBV19|TRBJ2-7
CASSSGVGDEQYF
TGTGCCAGTAGTTCGGGAGTAGGTGACGAGCAGTACTTC
>few|NA|TRBV6-2/TRBV6-3|TRBJ2-7
CAVGGGRHPYEQYF
TGTGCTGTCGGTGGGGGAAGACATCCCTACGAGCAGTACTTC
>few|TRBD2|TRBV27|TRBJ2-7
CASSQGLASTYSYEQYF
TGTGCCAGCAGTCAGGGACTAGCGAGTACATACTCCTACGAGCAGTACTTC
>many|TRBD1|TRBV6-1|TRBJ2-7
CASRDRDYEQYF
TGTGCCAGCCGGGACAGGGACTACGAGCAGTACTTC
>few|NA|TRBV11-2|TRBJ2-4
CASSSRTVKNIQYF
TGTGCCAGCAGCTCACGGACGGTCAAAAACATTCAGTACTTC
>few|NA|TRBV9|TRBJ2-5
CASSVAERYQETQYF
TGTGCCAGCAGCGTGGCAGAGCGGTACCAAGAGACCCAGTACTTC
>many|NA|TRBV28|TRBJ1-2
CASSLWGLYGYTF
TGTGCCAGCAGTTTATGGGGTCTTTATGGCTACACCTTC
>many|NA|TRBV12-3/TRBV12-4|TRBJ2-5
CASSFNPLETQYF
TGTGCCAGCAGTTTTAATCCTCTTGAGACCCAGTACTTC
>many|TRBD1|TRBV6-2/TRBV6-3|TRBJ1-5
CASSSRDRVQPQHF
TGTGCCAGCAGTTCCCGGGACAGGGTTCAGCCCCAGCATTTT
>NA|TRBD2|TRBV5-6|TRBJ2-1
CASIAPGLARNEQFF
TGTGCCAGCATCGCCCCGGGACTAGCTCGCAATGAGCAGTTCTTC
>few|TRBD1|TRBV12-3/TRBV12-4|TRBJ2-3
CASSFSEGAAQYF
TGTGCCAGCAGTTTCTCCGAGGGGGCCGCGCAGTATTTT
>many|NA|TRBV13|TRBJ2-5
CASSQAGTPGETQYF
TGTGCCAGCAGCCAGGCCGGAACGCCAGGGGAGACCCAGTACTTC
>many|NA|TRBV12-3/TRBV12-4|TRBJ2-7
CASSPGVAESYEQYF
TGTGCCAGCTCCCCGGGTGTGGCGGAGTCCTACGAGCAGTACTTC
>NA|NA|TRBV7-2|TRBJ1-2
CASTGYGGPTYGYTF
TGTGCCAGCACCGGATACGGGGGTCCAACCTATGGCTACACCTTC
>few|NA|TRBV2|TRBJ1-5
CASSEMNGDQPQHF
TGTGCCAGCAGTGAAATGAACGGGGATCAGCCCCAGCATTTT
>NA|TRBD2|TRBV20-1|TRBJ2-3
CSAPDFSGITDTQYF
TGCAGTGCCCCCGATTTCAGCGGGATCACAGATACGCAGTATTTT
>many|NA|TRBV30|TRBJ2-5
CAWSVGRGETQYF
TGTGCCTGGAGTGTAGGCAGGGGCGAGACCCAGTACTTC
>many|NA|TRBV6-7|TRBJ2-7
CASSYPWPGVSYEQYF
TGTGCCAGCAGTTACCCTTGGCCAGGTGTTTCCTACGAGCAGTACTTC
>many|NA|TRBV2|TRBJ2-7
CASSEGQSSSYEQYF
TGTGCCAGCAGTGAAGGGCAGTCGAGCTCCTACGAGCAGTACTTC
>many|NA|TRBV3-1|TRBJ2-5
CASSPLGGQETQYF
TGTGCCAGCAGCCCCCTCGGGGGACAAGAGACCCAGTACTTC
>few|NA|TRBV12-3/TRBV12-4|TRBJ1-2
CASSSLWGNYTF
TGTGCCAGCAGTTCCCTTTGGGGGAACTACACCTTC
>NA|TRBD1|TRBV29-1|TRBJ1-2
CSVPGQTYGYTF
TGCAGCGTTCCGGGACAGACCTATGGCTACACCTTC
>many|TRBD2|TRBV6-2/TRBV6-3|TRBJ2-2
CASIQGTSGNTGELFF
TGTGCCAGCATCCAAGGGACTAGCGGGAACACCGGGGAGCTGTTTTTT
>NA|NA|TRBV19|TRBJ2-2
CASMLGGKFTGELFF
TGTGCCAGTATGCTGGGCGGGAAGTTCACCGGGGAGCTGTTTTTT
>many|NA|TRBV2|TRBJ2-1
CASSDYSPVREQFF
TGTGCCAGCAGTGACTACAGCCCAGTCAGGGAGCAGTTCTTC
>few|TRBD1|TRBV12-5|TRBJ2-1
CASGLGQGNYNEQFF
TGTGCTAGTGGTTTGGGACAGGGGAACTACAATGAGCAGTTCTTC
>NA|NA|TRBV5-6|TRBJ2-7
CASSFFVRGVYEQYF
TGTGCCAGCAGCTTCTTTGTCAGGGGAGTCTACGAGCAGTACTTC
>many|NA|TRBV13|TRBJ1-2
CASSLGLVNYGYTF
TGTGCCAGCAGCTTAGGCCTTGTTAACTATGGCTACACCTTC
>many|NA|TRBV12-3/TRBV12-4|TRBJ1-1
CASIDGWNTEAFF
TGTGCCAGCATCGACGGATGGAACACTGAAGCTTTCTTT
>NA|NA|TRBV20-1|TRBJ2-1
CSASEDTAYNEQFF
TGCAGTGCTAGCGAGGACACGGCCTACAATGAGCAGTTCTTC
>many|NA|TRBV3-1|TRBJ1-3
CASSRDRSSGNTIYF
TGTGCCAGCAGCCGGGACCGTAGCTCTGGAAACACCATATATTTT